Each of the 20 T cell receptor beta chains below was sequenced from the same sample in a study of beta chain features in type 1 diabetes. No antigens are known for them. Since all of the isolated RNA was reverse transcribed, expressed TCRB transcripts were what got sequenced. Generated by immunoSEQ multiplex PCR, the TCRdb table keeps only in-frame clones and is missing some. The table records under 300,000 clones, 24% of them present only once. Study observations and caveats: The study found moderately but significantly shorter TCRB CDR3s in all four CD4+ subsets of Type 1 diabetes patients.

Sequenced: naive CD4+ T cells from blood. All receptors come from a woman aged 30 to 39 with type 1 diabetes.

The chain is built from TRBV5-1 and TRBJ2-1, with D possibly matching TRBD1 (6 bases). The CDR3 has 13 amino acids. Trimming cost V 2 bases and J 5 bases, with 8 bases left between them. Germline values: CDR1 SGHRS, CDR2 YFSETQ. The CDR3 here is CASSFWGHNEQFF. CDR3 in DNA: TGCGCCAGCAGCTTTTGGGGGCACAATGAGCAGTTCTTC.

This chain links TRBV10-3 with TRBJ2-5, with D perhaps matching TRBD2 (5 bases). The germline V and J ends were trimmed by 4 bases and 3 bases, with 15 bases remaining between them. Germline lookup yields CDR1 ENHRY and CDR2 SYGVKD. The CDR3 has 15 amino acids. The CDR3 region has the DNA TGTGCCATCAGTGGTACCGAGGGTAAAAAAGAGACCCAGTACTTC. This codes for CAISGTEGKKETQYF.

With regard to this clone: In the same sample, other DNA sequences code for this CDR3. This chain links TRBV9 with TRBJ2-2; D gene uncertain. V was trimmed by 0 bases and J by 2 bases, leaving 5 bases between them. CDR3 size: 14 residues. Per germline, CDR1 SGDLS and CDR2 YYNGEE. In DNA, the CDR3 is TGTGCCAGCAGCGTAGCTTTAAACACCGGGGAGCTGTTTTTT. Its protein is CASSVALNTGELFF. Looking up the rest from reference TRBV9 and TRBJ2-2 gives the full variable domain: DSGVTQTPKHLITATGQRVTLRCSPRSGDLSVYWYQQSLDQGLQFLIQYYNGEERAKGNILERFSAQQFPDLHSELNLSSLELGDSALYFCASSVALNTGELFFGEGSRLTVL.

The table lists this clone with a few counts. CDR3 DNA sequence: TGCGCCAGCAGCCGTAACACCGGGACTACCTTCGATGAGCAGTTCTTC. Amino acid sequence: CASSRNTGTTFDEQFF. This chain links TRBV4-1 with TRBJ2-1, with 7 nucleotides matching TRBD2. This CDR3 comprises 16 residues. V lost 4 bases and J lost 8; bases outside the gene matches: 14. Germline V gives CDR1 MGHRA, CDR2 YSYEKL.

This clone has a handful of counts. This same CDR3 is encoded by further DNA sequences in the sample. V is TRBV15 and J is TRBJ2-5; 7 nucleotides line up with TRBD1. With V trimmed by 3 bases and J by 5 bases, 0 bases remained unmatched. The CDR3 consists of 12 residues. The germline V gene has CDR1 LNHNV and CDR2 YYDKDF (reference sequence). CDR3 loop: CATSRDRETQYF. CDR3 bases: TGTGCCACCAGCAGGGACAGGGAGACCCAGTACTTC.

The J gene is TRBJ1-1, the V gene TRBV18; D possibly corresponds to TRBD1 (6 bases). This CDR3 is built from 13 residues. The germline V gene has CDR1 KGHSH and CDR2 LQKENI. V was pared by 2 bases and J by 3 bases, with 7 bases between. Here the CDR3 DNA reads TGTGCCAGCTCACCAAACAGGGACACTGAAGCTTTCTTT. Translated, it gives CASSPNRDTEAFF.

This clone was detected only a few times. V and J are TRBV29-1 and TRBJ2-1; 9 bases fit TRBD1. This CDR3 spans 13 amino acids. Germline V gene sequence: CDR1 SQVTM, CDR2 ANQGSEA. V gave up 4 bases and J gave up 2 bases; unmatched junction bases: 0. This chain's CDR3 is CSVGQGAYNEQFF. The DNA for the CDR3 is TGCAGCGTTGGACAGGGGGCCTACAATGAGCAGTTCTTC.

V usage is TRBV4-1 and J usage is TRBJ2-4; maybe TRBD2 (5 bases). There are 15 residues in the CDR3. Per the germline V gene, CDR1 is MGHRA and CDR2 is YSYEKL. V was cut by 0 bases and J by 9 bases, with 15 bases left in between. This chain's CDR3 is CASSQDEGWETIQYF. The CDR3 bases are TGCGCCAGCAGCCAAGATGAGGGATGGGAAACCATTCAGTACTTC.

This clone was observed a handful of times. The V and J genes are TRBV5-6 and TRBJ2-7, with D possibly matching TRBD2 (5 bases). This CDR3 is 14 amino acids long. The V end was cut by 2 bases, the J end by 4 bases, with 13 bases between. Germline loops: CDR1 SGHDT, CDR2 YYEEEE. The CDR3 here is CASSFGIALYEQYF. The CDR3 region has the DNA TGTGCCAGCAGCTTCGGGATCGCCTTGTACGAGCAGTACTTC.

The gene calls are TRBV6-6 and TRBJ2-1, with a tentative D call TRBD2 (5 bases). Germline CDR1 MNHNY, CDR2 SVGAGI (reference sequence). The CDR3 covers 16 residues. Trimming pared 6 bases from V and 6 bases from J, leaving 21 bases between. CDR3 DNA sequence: TGTGCCAGCAGCCCAAGGCCACGCGGACTCTTCAATGAGCAGTTCTTC. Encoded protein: CASSPRPRGLFNEQFF.

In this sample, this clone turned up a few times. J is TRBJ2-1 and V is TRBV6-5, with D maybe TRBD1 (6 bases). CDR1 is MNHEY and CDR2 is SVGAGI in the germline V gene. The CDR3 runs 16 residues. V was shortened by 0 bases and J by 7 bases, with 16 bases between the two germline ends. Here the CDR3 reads CASSYSRGGRENEQFF. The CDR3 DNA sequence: TGTGCCAGCAGTTACTCGCGTGGGGGCCGCGAGAATGAGCAGTTCTTC.

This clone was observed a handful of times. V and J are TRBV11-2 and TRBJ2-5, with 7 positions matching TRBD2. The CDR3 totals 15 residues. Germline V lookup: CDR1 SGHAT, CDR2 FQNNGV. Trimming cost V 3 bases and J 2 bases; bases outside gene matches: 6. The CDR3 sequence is CASSFGGGSQETQYF. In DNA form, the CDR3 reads TGTGCCAGCAGCTTTGGGGGAGGGTCTCAAGAGACCCAGTACTTC.

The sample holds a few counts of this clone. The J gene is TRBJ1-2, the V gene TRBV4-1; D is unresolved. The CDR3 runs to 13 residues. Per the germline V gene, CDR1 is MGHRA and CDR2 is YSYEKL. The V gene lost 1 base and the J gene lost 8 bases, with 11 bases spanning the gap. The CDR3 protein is CASSQVGRRGYTF. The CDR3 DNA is TGCGCCAGCAGCCAAGTGGGCAGACGAGGCTACACCTTC.

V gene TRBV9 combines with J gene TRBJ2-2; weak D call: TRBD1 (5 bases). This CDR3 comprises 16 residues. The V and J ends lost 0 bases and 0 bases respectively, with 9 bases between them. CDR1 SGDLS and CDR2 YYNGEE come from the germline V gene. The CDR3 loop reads CASSVAAGPNTGELFF. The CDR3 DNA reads TGTGCCAGCAGCGTAGCGGCAGGGCCGAACACCGGGGAGCTGTTTTTT. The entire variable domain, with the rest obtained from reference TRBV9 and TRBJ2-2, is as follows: DSGVTQTPKHLITATGQRVTLRCSPRSGDLSVYWYQQSLDQGLQFLIQYYNGEERAKGNILERFSAQQFPDLHSELNLSSLELGDSALYFCASSVAAGPNTGELFFGEGSRLTVL.

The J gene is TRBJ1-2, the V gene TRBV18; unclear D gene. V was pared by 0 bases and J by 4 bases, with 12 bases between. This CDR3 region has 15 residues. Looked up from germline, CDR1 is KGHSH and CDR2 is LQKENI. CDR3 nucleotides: TGTGCCAGCTCACCACCATCGGGTGCGATCTATGGCTACACCTTC. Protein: CASSPPSGAIYGYTF.

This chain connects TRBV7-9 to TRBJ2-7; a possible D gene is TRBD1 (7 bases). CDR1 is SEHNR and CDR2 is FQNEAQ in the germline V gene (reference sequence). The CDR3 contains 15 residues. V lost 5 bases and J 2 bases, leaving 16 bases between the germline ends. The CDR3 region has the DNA TGTGCCAGCAGCCAGGGGGGACAGCCTACCTACGAGCAGTACTTC. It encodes CASSQGGQPTYEQYF.

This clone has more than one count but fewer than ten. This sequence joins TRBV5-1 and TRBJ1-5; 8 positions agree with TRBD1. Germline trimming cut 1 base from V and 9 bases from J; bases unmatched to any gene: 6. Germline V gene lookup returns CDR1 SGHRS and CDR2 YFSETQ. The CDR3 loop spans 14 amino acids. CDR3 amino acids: CASSLTGGEGPQHF. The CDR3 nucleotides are TGCGCCAGCAGCTTGACAGGGGGTGAGGGGCCCCAGCATTTT. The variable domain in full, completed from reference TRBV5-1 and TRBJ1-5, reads KAGVTQTPRYLIKTRGQQVTLSCSPISGHRSVSWYQQTPGQGLQFLFEYFSETQRNKGNFPGRFSGRQFSNSRSEMNVSTLELGDSALYLCASSLTGGEGPQHFGDGTRLSIL.

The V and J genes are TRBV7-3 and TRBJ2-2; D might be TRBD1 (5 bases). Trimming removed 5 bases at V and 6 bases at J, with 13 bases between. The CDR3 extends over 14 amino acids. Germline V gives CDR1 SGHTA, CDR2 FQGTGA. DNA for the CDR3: TGTGCCAGCAGCCAATTGCAGGGATCCGGGGAGCTGTTTTTT. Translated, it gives CASSQLQGSGELFF. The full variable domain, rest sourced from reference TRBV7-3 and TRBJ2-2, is GAGVSQTPSNKVTEKGKYVELRCDPISGHTALYWYRQSLGQGPEFLIYFQGTGAADDSGLPNDRFFAVRPEGSVSTLKIQRTERGDSAVYLCASSQLQGSGELFFGEGSRLTVL.

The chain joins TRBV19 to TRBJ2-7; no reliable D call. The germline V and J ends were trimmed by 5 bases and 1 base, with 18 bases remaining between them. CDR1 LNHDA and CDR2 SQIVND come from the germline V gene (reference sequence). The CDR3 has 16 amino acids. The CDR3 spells CASSPSVVRQSYEQYF. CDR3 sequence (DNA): TGTGCCAGTAGTCCCAGTGTAGTCAGGCAGTCCTACGAGCAGTACTTC.

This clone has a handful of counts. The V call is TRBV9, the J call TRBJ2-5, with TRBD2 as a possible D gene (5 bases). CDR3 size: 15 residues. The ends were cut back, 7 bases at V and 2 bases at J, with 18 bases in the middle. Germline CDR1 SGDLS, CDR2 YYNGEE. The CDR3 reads CASGGGTRLQETQYF. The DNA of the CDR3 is TGTGCCAGCGGCGGAGGTACTAGACTTCAAGAGACCCAGTACTTC. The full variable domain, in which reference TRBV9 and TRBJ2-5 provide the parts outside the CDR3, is DSGVTQTPKHLITATGQRVTLRCSPRSGDLSVYWYQQSLDQGLQFLIQYYNGEERAKGNILERFSAQQFPDLHSELNLSSLELGDSALYFCASGGGTRLQETQYFGPGTRLLVL.